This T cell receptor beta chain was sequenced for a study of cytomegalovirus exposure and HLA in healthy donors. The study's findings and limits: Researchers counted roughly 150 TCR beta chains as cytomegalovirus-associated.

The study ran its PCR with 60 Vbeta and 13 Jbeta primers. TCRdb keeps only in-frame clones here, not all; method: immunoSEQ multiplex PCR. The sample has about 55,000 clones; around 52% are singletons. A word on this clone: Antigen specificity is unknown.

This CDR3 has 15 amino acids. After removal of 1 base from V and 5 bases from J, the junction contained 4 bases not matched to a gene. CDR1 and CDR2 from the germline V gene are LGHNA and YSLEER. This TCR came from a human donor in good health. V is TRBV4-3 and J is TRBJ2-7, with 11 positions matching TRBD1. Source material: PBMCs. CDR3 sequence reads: CASSQGGTGGNEQYF. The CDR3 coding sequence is TGCGCCAGCAGCCAAGGAGGGACAGGGGGAAACGAGCAGTACTTC.